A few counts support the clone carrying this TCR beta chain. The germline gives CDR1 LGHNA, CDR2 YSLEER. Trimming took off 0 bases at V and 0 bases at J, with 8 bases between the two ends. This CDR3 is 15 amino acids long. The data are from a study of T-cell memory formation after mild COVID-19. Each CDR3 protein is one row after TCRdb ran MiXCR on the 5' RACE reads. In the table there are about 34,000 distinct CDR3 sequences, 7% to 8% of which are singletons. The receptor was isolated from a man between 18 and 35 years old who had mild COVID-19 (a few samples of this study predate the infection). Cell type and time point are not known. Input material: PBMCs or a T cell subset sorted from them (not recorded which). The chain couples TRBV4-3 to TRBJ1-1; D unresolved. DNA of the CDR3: TGCGCCAGCAGCCAAGATCGGGTCATGAACACTGAAGCTTTCTTT. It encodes CASSQDRVMNTEAFF.